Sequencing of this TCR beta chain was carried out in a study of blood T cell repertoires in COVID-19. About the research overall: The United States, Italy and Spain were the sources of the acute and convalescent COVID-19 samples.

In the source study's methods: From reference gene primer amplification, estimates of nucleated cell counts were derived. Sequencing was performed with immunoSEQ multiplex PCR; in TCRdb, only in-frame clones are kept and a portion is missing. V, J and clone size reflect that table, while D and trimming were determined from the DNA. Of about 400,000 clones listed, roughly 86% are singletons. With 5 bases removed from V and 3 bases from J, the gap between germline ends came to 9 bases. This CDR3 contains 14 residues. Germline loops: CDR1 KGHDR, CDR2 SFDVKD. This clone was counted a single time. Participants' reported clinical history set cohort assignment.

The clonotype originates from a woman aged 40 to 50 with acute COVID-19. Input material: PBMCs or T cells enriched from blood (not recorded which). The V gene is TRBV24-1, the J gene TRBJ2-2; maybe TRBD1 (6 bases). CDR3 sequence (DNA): TGTGCCACCAGTGTTAACAGGGACACCGGGGAGCTGTTTTTT. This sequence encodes CATSVNRDTGELFF.